This entry concerns a single TCR beta chain. Its antigen is as yet unknown. This specimen belongs to a study of OX40 agonist ivuxolimab in advanced cancers. On the study more broadly: With ivuxolimab, an agonistic anti-OX40 (CD134) antibody, patients were treated. Regarding the study as a whole: Antigens targeted by the expanded peripheral T cells were not determined. CD4+ and CD8+ T cells in blood underwent clonal expansion by week 6 at 0.1 to 3.0 mg/kg.

Sequenced by immunoSEQ multiplex PCR; TCRdb stores in-frame clones only, minus some. The sample shows fewer than 70,000 clones, 75% to 95% of them seen only once. Germline-derived CDR1 and CDR2 are SGHNT and YENEEA. This CDR3 spans 17 amino acids. V was clipped by 2 bases and J by 5 bases; unmatched bases: 7. Anyone with autoimmune disease history or systemic immunosuppression was excluded. The TCR comes from an adult with an advanced solid tumor such as melanoma, head and neck, liver or kidney cancer. The chain recombines TRBV11-3 with TRBJ2-1, with 12 bases matching TRBD2. Sample: CD4+ or CD8+ T cells sorted from blood, taken in a trial of the OX40 agonist ivuxolimab. The CDR3 reads CASSLWLAGGPHNEQFF. The CDR3 nucleotides are TGTGCCAGCAGCTTATGGCTAGCGGGAGGGCCCCACAATGAGCAGTTCTTC.